The rows below give T cell receptor beta chains drawn from one sample of a study of shared clonotypes between healthy human individuals. Measured with immunoSEQ multiplex PCR; TCRdb has only the in-frame clones, and not every one. The sample includes a few million clones, about 92% of them seen just once. The sample was naive CD4+ T cells from PBMCs. The source is a young man in good health. Some clones in this sample may be carry-over from other donors' samples. Both conserved end residues are part of each CDR3. Fields, in order: V gene, D gene, clone size, J gene, CDR3 DNA, CDR3 protein. D genes are given only for firm matches. Size is omitted from some rows. Given values are once, few, many or a class for expanded clones.

TRBV27	.	once	TRBJ2-2	TGTGCCAGCCGTCTATGGGGGAGAGGGGCCGGGGAGCTGTTTTTT	CASRLWGRGAGELFF
TRBV4-1	.	once	TRBJ1-3	TGCGCCAGCAGCCAAGGTCCCAGGGTGGCTGGAAACACCATATATTTT	CASSQGPRVAGNTIYF
TRBV28	TRBD1	once	TRBJ1-5	TGTGCCAGCAGGCACAGGGACAGGGTAAATCAGCCCCAGCATTTT	CASRHRDRVNQPQHF
TRBV9	TRBD1	.	TRBJ1-2	TGTGCCAGCAGCGTAGTGGAGGGGGCGCAGGGGAACTATGGCTACACCTTC	CASSVVEGAQGNYGYTF
TRBV9	TRBD2	once	TRBJ2-1	TGTGCCAGCAGCGTTCGGGCTAGCGGGACCGGCAATGAGCAGTTCTTC	CASSVRASGTGNEQFF
TRBV28	.	.	TRBJ2-4	TGTGCCAGCAGTCCTTACCTCGGACAGCTAGCCAAAAACATTCAGTACTTC	CASSPYLGQLAKNIQYF
TRBV5-8	TRBD1	.	TRBJ1-4	TGTGCCAGCAGCTTGACAGGGGCTAATGAAAAACTGTTTTTT	CASSLTGANEKLFF
TRBV9	TRBD2	.	TRBJ2-1	TGTGCCAGCAGCGTTATAGCGGGGGGTTGGAATGAGCAGTTCTTC	CASSVIAGGWNEQFF
TRBV5-1	TRBD2	.	TRBJ2-7	TGCGCCAGCAGCCCGACTAGCGGGTATTACGAGCAGTACTTC	CASSPTSGYYEQYF
TRBV5-1	TRBD2	.	TRBJ2-2	TGCGCCAGCAGCTTAGGACTAGCGGGAGGGAACACCGGGGAGCTGTTTTTT	CASSLGLAGGNTGELFF
TRBV6-6	TRBD1	.	TRBJ2-7	TGTGCCAGCAGTCGACAGGGCCACGAGCAGTACTTC	CASSRQGHEQYF
TRBV29-1	.	.	TRBJ1-3	TGCAGCGTTCAAAGGGACCTCGGAAACACCATATATTTT	CSVQRDLGNTIYF
TRBV5-4	TRBD1	.	TRBJ2-6	TGTGCCAGCAGCTCTGACAGGGGGGACTCTGGGGCCAACGTCCTGACTTTC	CASSSDRGDSGANVLTF
TRBV5-1	.	.	TRBJ1-1	TGCGCCAGCAGTGAGGGGTGGGAAACTGAAGCTTTCTTT	CASSEGWETEAFF
TRBV5-4	TRBD1	once	TRBJ2-1	TGTGCCAGCAGACAGGGGACCCGGACCGAGCAGTTCTTC	CASRQGTRTEQFF
TRBV5-4	TRBD1	.	TRBJ2-7	TGTGCCAGCAGCGCCCCGGGACAGGGGATGTACGAGCAGTACTTC	CASSAPGQGMYEQYF
TRBV5-4	.	.	TRBJ2-5	TGTGCCAGCAGCCCCCCGGGGGCCGAGACCCAGTACTTC	CASSPPGAETQYF
TRBV7-2	.	.	TRBJ2-7	TGTGCCAGCAGCCGGACGCGCTACGAGCAGTACTTC	CASSRTRYEQYF
TRBV25-1	.	.	TRBJ2-2	TGTGCCAGCAGTGAATATGGGGGGGGCTGGGGCACCGGGGAGCTGTTTTTT	CASSEYGGGWGTGELFF
TRBV5-4	.	.	TRBJ1-1	TGTGCCCTGAGGGCGGGGGGACCCTCGAACACTGAAGCTTTCTTT	CALRAGGPSNTEAFF
TRBV4-3	.	.	TRBJ2-7	TGCGCCAGCAGCCAAGATTTGGTTAGCGACTCCTACGAGCAGTACTTC	CASSQDLVSDSYEQYF
TRBV11-2	.	.	TRBJ2-5	TGTGCCAGCAGCTTAGATTACGGGGTGGCCCAGTACTTC	CASSLDYGVAQYF
TRBV6-5	TRBD1	.	TRBJ2-1	TGTGCCAGCGGACCTTCGGGACAGACCCAGCATGAGCAGTTCTTC	CASGPSGQTQHEQFF
TRBV11-3	TRBD1	.	TRBJ2-7	TGTGCCAGCAGCGCCCGGGACAGGGGTGCCTACGAGCAGTACTTC	CASSARDRGAYEQYF
TRBV6-1	.	.	TRBJ1-5	TGTGCCAGCAGTCCAAACGGGGGCAATCAGCCCCAGCATTTT	CASSPNGGNQPQHF